One sample yielded the 22 T cell receptor beta chains listed below, sequenced in a study of Graves' ophthalmopathy and Graves' hyperthyroidism. Amplification from RNA transcripts yielded the TCR beta CDR3 regions. HTBI primers primed a first-round RT-PCR, and a second-round multiplex PCR followed. TCRdb itself ran the multiplex PCR reads through MiXCR, one entry per CDR3 protein. The data contain around 1.1 million distinct CDR3 sequences, approximately 35% of them singletons. Material: peripheral blood or thyroid tissue (not recorded which). The receptors originated from an adult man with Graves' hyperthyroidism.

This clonotype was observed a handful of times. The chain carries TRBV7-2 and TRBJ1-3; tentative D call: TRBD1 (6 bases). Trimming left V 4 bases short and J 4 bases short, with 17 bases between. The CDR3 extends over 16 amino acids. CDR1 and CDR2 (germline): SGHTA, FQGNSA. Written as DNA, the CDR3 is TGTGCCAGCAGCTGGGCCTTCAGGGGATCCGGAAACACCATATATTTT. This gives the protein CASSWAFRGSGNTIYF.

The chain combines TRBV24-1 with TRBJ2-2; D remains unclear. CDR1 is KGHDR, CDR2 SFDVKD, per germline. The ends were cut back, 2 bases at V and 3 bases at J, with 9 bases in the middle. The CDR3 is 15 residues long. The CDR3 DNA follows: TGTGCCACCAGTGATTCGATACAGTACACCGGGGAGCTGTTTTTT. Amino acid sequence: CATSDSIQYTGELFF.

The chain recombines TRBV15 with TRBJ2-7; D call uncertain. V lost 5 bases and J lost 3, with 14 bases in between. The CDR3 contains 14 residues. Germline CDR1 LNHNV, CDR2 YYDKDF (reference sequence). The CDR3 loop reads CATSRANMGYEQYF. The CDR3 DNA sequence: TGTGCCACCAGCCGAGCCAATATGGGCTACGAGCAGTACTTC.

V is TRBV25-1 and J is TRBJ1-6; 7 bases map to TRBD1. Germline V gene data show CDR1 as MGHDK and CDR2 as SYGVNS. V trimming: 7 bases; J trimming: 0 bases; junction bases outside the gene matches: 6. There are 16 residues in the CDR3. The CDR3 bases are TGTGCCAGCACTTATCGACAGGGCTCCTATAATTCACCCCTCCACTTT. It codes for CASTYRQGSYNSPLHF.

Note on this clonotype: Germline and junction disagree at one end, which may indicate a read error. The chain is built from TRBV7-8 and TRBJ1-1; D might be TRBD1 (5 bases). The CDR3 loop spans 15 amino acids. CDR1 SGHVS and CDR2 FQNEAQ come from the germline V gene. The CDR3 DNA follows: TGTGACAGCAGCTTACCGGGACGGCTGAACACTGAAGCTTTCTTT. Protein product: CDSSLPGRLNTEAFF.

This clonotype was counted ten times or more. The V gene is TRBV24-1, the J gene TRBJ2-2; TRBD1 might be the D (6 bases). The CDR3 extends over 15 amino acids. Deletions cut 6 bases from V and 4 bases from J, with 14 bases between. Germline CDR1 reads KGHDR; CDR2 reads SFDVKD. The CDR3 loop is CATSPTKQGTGELFF. The CDR3 coding sequence is TGTGCCACCAGTCCAACTAAACAGGGCACCGGGGAGCTGTTTTTT.

CDR3 in amino acids: CASRLGTEGGGELFF. Written as DNA, the CDR3 is TGTGCCAGCCGGCTTGGGACGGAAGGTGGGGGGGAGCTGTTTTTT. V and J are TRBV12-3 or TRBV12-4 and TRBJ2-2; the D gene could be TRBD1 or TRBD2 (5 bases each). The V gene lost 8 bases and the J gene lost 8 bases, with 21 bases spanning the gap. CDR3 length: 15 residues.

DNA of the CDR3: TGTGCCAGCAGCGGGGGTCTCGGCCAGCCCCAGTACTTC. Residues: CASSGGLGQPQYF. The genes are TRBV7-2 and TRBJ2-5; TRBD1 or TRBD2 may be the D gene (5 bases each). CDR3 size: 13 residues. V was trimmed by 5 bases and J by 9 bases, leaving 16 bases between them. Germline lookup yields CDR1 SGHTA and CDR2 FQGNSA.

The chain employs TRBV5-5 and TRBJ2-2; 12 positions agree with TRBD2. V lost 1 base to trimming and J lost 5 bases; unmatched junction nucleotides: 3. Germline V gene sequence: CDR1 SGHKS, CDR2 YYEKEE (reference sequence). The CDR3 consists of 16 residues. CDR3: CASSLTTSGGTGELFF. The CDR3, as DNA: TGTGCCAGCAGCTTGACGACTAGCGGGGGAACCGGGGAGCTGTTTTTT.

The chain carries TRBV7-2 and TRBJ1-6; TRBD1 aligns across 8 bases. This CDR3 has 15 residues. Germline-derived CDR1 and CDR2 are SGHTA and FQGNSA. With V trimmed by 8 bases and J by 7 bases, 10 bases remained unmatched. The CDR3 coding sequence is TGTGCCAGCTCTCCAGCGACAGGGGCGAATTCACCCCTCCACTTT. It translates to CASSPATGANSPLHF. The full variable domain, in which reference TRBV7-2 and TRBJ1-6 provide the parts outside the CDR3, is GAGVSQSPSNKVTEKGKDVELRCDPISGHTALYWYRQSLGQGLEFLIYFQGNSAPDKSGLPSDRFSAERTGGSVSTLTIQRTQQEDSAVYLCASSPATGANSPLHFGNGTRLTVT.

For this clonotype: With a much larger clone just one base away, this may be a read error. This rearrangement joins TRBV7-9 to TRBJ2-5; D uncertain. Germline CDR1 and CDR2: SEHNR and FQNEAQ (reference sequence). This CDR3 has 14 amino acids. CDR3 sequence reads: CASSSFHSQETRYF. As DNA, the CDR3 is TGTGCCAGCAGCTCCTTCCACAGCCAAGAGACCCGGTACTTC.

The V and J genes are TRBV10-3 and TRBJ1-2; D possibly corresponds to TRBD1 (6 bases). Looked up from germline, CDR1 is ENHRY and CDR2 is SYGVKD. The V end was cut by 10 bases, the J end by 7 bases, with 28 bases between. The CDR3 runs to 16 residues. CDR3 DNA: TGTGCCACCCTCCCGACAGGAAACACAGGGACTTCTGGCTACACCTTC. Its protein is CATLPTGNTGTSGYTF.

This clonotype has just a few counts. CDR3 region: CASSWRGVTEAFF. The CDR3 bases are TGTGCCAGCTCCTGGAGGGGAGTCACTGAAGCTTTCTTT. This chain connects TRBV5-8 to TRBJ1-1, with D perhaps TRBD1 (5 bases). Trimming took 7 bases from V and 4 from J, leaving 14 bases between them. In germline, CDR1 is SGHTS, CDR2 YDEGEE. The CDR3 sequence is 13 residues long.

V and J are TRBV7-9 and TRBJ1-3; TRBD1 might be the D (5 bases). The CDR3 extends over 14 amino acids. Germline V CDR1 and CDR2: SEHNR, FQNEAQ (reference sequence). The V and J ends lost 1 base and 9 bases respectively, with 13 bases between them. CDR3 nucleotide sequence: TGTGCCAGCAGCTTAGAGGGGCCTGGGCGCACCATATATTTT. The encoded protein is CASSLEGPGRTIYF.

This clonotype was detected ten times or more. This chain links TRBV5-8 with TRBJ2-5, with 7 bases aligning to TRBD1. CDR3 size: 13 residues. Unmatched junction bases numbered 3, after V lost 5 bases and J lost 2 bases. CDR1 is SGHTS, CDR2 YDEGEE, per germline. DNA of the CDR3: TGTGCCAGCAGGCCGGGACAGCAAGAGACCCAGTACTTC. Its translation: CASRPGQQETQYF.

The chain recombines TRBV20-1 with TRBJ2-2; D might be TRBD1 (6 bases). The germline V gene has CDR1 DFQATT and CDR2 SNEGSKA (reference sequence). Trimming took off 5 bases at V and 6 bases at J, with 13 bases between the two ends. The length of the CDR3 is 13 residues. For the CDR3, the DNA is TGCAGTGCTGCGCCAGGGGCGGCCGGGGAGCTGTTTTTT. It encodes CSAAPGAAGELFF.

There are a few counts of this clonotype. This chain links TRBV12-3 or TRBV12-4 with TRBJ1-3, with unresolved D. The CDR3 consists of 14 residues. Trimming cost V 8 bases and J 0 bases, with 11 bases left between them. Written as DNA, the CDR3 is TGTGCCAGCGAACACTCTCTCTCTGGAAACACCATATATTTT. It codes for CASEHSLSGNTIYF.

As to this clonotype: This may come from a read error, since a much larger clone is one base off. This chain joins TRBV7-2 and TRBJ2-7; D gene uncertain. CDR3 length equals 16 residues. V was cut by 1 base and J by 2 bases, with 15 bases left in between. Germline V gene sequence: CDR1 SGHTA, CDR2 FQGNSA. Here the CDR3 reads CASSLDIRVATYEQYF. CDR3 DNA sequence: TGTGCCAGCAGCTTAGATATTCGGGTAGCCACCTACGAGCAGTACTTC.

This clonotype was recorded at least ten times. The genes are TRBV2 and TRBJ1-4, with a tentative D call TRBD1 (6 bases). CDR1 and CDR2 from the germline V gene are SNHLY and FYNNEI. This CDR3 has 13 amino acids. Trimming shortened V by 4 bases and J by 4 bases, and 7 bases separated the two germline ends. CDR3 sequence (DNA): TGTGCCAGCAGTGCCAGGGGTAATGAAAAACTGTTTTTT. Its protein is CASSARGNEKLFF.

In its sample, this clonotype was seen many times. The J gene is TRBJ2-7, the V gene TRBV24-1; maybe TRBD1 (6 bases). CDR1 is KGHDR and CDR2 is SFDVKD in the germline V gene. The CDR3 runs 13 residues. Between the trimmed V and J ends, which lost 2 bases and 6 bases, there was a span of 10 bases. CDR3 bases: TGTGCCACCAGTGATTCCACAGGGTCCGAGCAGTACTTC. It translates to CATSDSTGSEQYF.

This clonotype was recorded many times. This chain links TRBV7-2 with TRBJ1-2; a possible D gene is TRBD1 (6 bases). The CDR3 runs 16 residues. V was pared by 1 base and J by 2 bases, with 14 bases between. Germline V CDR1 and CDR2: SGHTA, FQGNSA. Here the CDR3 reads CASSLGGTGSNYGYTF. The CDR3 DNA follows: TGTGCCAGCAGCTTAGGGGGTACAGGGTCCAACTATGGCTACACCTTC.

This clonotype was observed a handful of times. V is TRBV7-9 and J is TRBJ2-3; 9 nucleotides line up with TRBD2. V gave up 5 bases and J gave up 8 bases; unmatched junction bases: 11. The CDR3 extends over 15 amino acids. Germline CDR1 is SEHNR and CDR2 is FQNEAQ (reference sequence). The CDR3 nucleotides are TGTGCCAGCAGCCGACTAGCGGAAAGTTTGGGTACGCAGTATTTT. It is translated as CASSRLAESLGTQYF.